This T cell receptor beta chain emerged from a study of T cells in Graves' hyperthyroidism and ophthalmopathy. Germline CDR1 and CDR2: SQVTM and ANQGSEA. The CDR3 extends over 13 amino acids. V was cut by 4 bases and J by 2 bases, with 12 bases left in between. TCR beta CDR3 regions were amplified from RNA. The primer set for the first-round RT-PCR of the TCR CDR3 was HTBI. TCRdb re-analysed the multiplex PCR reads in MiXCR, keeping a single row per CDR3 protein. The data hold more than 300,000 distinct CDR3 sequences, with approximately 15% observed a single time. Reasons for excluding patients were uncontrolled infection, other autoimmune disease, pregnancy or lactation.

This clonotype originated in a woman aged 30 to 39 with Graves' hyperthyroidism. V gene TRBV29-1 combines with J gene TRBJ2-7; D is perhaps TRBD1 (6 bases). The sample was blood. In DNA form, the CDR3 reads TGCAGCGTTGGAGGGGGACGGACCTACGAGCAGTACTTC. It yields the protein CSVGGGRTYEQYF.